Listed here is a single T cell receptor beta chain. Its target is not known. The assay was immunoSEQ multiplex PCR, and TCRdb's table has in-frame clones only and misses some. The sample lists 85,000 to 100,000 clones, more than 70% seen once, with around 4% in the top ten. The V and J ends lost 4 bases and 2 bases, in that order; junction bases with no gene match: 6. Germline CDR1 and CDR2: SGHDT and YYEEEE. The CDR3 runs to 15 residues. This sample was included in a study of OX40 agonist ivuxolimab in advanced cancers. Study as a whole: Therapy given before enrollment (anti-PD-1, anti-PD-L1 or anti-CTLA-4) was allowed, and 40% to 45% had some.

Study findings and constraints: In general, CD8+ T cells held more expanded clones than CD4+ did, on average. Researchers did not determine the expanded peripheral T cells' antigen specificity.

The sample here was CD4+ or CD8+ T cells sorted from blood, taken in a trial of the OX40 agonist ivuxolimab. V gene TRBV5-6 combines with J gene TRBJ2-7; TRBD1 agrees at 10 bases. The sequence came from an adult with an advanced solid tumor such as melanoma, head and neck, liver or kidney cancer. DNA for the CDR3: TGTGCCAGCAGCCTGGGGGGACAGGGGCCCTACGAGCAGTACGTC. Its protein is CASSLGGQGPYEQYV.